The 23 T cell receptor beta chains listed next were all sequenced from one sample in a study of cytomegalovirus exposure and HLA in healthy donors. PCR involved 60 Vbeta and 13 Jbeta primers. The table came from immunoSEQ multiplex PCR; TCRdb's copy has only in-frame clones and leaves some out. The sample comprises 150,000 to 200,000 clones, more than 75% of which are singletons, and 1.4% rests with the top ten. The sample consisted of PBMCs. The receptors shown here come from a male donor in good health and CMV-seronegative.

This rearrangement joins TRBV23-1 to TRBJ2-7, with D possibly matching TRBD1 (5 bases). TRBV23-1 is classed as an ORF, of uncertain function. V was cut by 4 bases and J by 2 bases, with 9 bases left in between. This CDR3 is 13 amino acids long. The CDR3 nucleotides are TGCGCCAGCAGTCGACAGCCTCCCTACGAGCAGTACTTC. Protein: CASSRQPPYEQYF.

The V gene is TRBV6-5, the J gene TRBJ2-5; 10 nucleotides match TRBD2. J was trimmed by 5 bases and V by 7 bases; bases with no gene match: 7. This CDR3 is built from 14 residues. Germline V lookup: CDR1 MNHEY, CDR2 SVGAGI. The CDR3: CASTVPTSGETQYF. CDR3 nucleotide sequence: TGTGCCAGCACCGTCCCGACTAGCGGGGAGACCCAGTACTTC.

This clone was found a few times. The V call is TRBV28, the J call TRBJ2-2; D uncertain. Germline V lookup: CDR1 MDHEN, CDR2 SYDVKM. V lost 4 bases and J 1 base, leaving 13 bases between the germline ends. This CDR3 is 16 amino acids long. The CDR3 spells CASSSLGALNTGELFF. Written as DNA, the CDR3 is TGTGCCAGCAGTTCACTTGGAGCTCTGAACACCGGGGAGCTGTTTTTT.

The V call is TRBV28, the J call TRBJ2-1, with 9 bases aligning to TRBD1. The trim removed 3 bases at V and 3 bases at J, leaving 6 bases unmatched. This CDR3 has 16 residues. Per the germline V gene, CDR1 is MDHEN and CDR2 is SYDVKM. CDR3 sequence: CASSFTGGGGYNEQFF. The CDR3 coding sequence is TGTGCCAGCAGTTTCACAGGGGGCGGAGGCTACAATGAGCAGTTCTTC. Complete variable domain (other parts from reference TRBV28 and TRBJ2-1): DVKVTQSSRYLVKRTGEKVFLECVQDMDHENMFWYRQDPGLGLRLIYFSYDVKMKEKGDIPEGYSVSREKKERFSLILESASTNQTSMYLCASSFTGGGGYNEQFFGPGTRLTVL.

The V gene is TRBV4-3, the J gene TRBJ1-4; 7 positions agree with TRBD1. Germline V gives CDR1 LGHNA, CDR2 YSLEER. The CDR3 has 16 amino acids. The junction had 4 bases not matched to a gene; V was cut back by 0 bases and J by 3 bases. The CDR3 DNA reads TGCGCCAGCAGCCAAGATCCCGGGACAGCTAATGAAAAACTGTTTTTT. Translating gives CASSQDPGTANEKLFF.

The J gene is TRBJ2-7, the V gene TRBV5-1, with 12 bases that match TRBD2. The CDR3 consists of 14 residues. Germline CDR1 and CDR2: SGHRS and YFSETQ. The V and J ends lost 0 bases and 7 bases, in that order; junction bases with no gene match: 2. The CDR3 here is CASSLELAGGEQYF. The DNA of the CDR3 is TGCGCCAGCAGCTTGGAACTAGCGGGAGGAGAGCAGTACTTC.

This clone was seen just once. The chain couples TRBV28 to TRBJ2-1; the D is unclear. Germline CDR1 reads MDHEN; CDR2 reads SYDVKM. V dropped 3 bases and J dropped 0 bases, with 9 bases sitting between them. The length of the CDR3 is 15 residues. The CDR3 DNA reads as TGTGCCAGCAGTTTCTCCTACGCCTCCTACAATGAGCAGTTCTTC. Protein product: CASSFSYASYNEQFF. The full variable domain, with the rest looked up from reference TRBV28 and TRBJ2-1, is DVKVTQSSRYLVKRTGEKVFLECVQDMDHENMFWYRQDPGLGLRLIYFSYDVKMKEKGDIPEGYSVSREKKERFSLILESASTNQTSMYLCASSFSYASYNEQFFGPGTRLTVL.

This clone is a singleton in its sample. This rearrangement joins TRBV29-1 to TRBJ2-3; 14 bases map to TRBD2. The junction had 10 bases not matched to a gene; V was cut back by 6 bases and J by 8 bases. The CDR3 spans 15 residues. In germline, CDR1 is SQVTM, CDR2 ANQGSEA. CDR3 sequence (DNA): TGCAGCGTCCCCACGACTAGCGGGGGGGCTGGTACGCAGTATTTT. Its protein product is CSVPTTSGGAGTQYF.

The V and J genes are TRBV7-2 and TRBJ1-1, with TRBD1 matching 9 bases. Trimming cost V 5 bases and J 1 base; bases outside gene matches: 2. This CDR3 has 14 amino acids. Germline-derived CDR1 and CDR2 are SGHTA and FQGNSA. The CDR3: CASSPGQGNTEAFF. The CDR3 bases are TGTGCCAGCAGCCCGGGACAGGGGAACACTGAAGCTTTCTTT.

The chain has TRBV2 and TRBJ1-1; 10 positions agree with TRBD1. Germline CDR1 reads SNHLY; CDR2 reads FYNNEI. V was clipped by 4 bases and J by 3 bases; unmatched bases: 5. There are 15 residues in the CDR3. This chain's CDR3 is CASSARTGGDTEAFF. The CDR3 bases are TGTGCCAGCAGTGCCCGGACAGGGGGGGACACTGAAGCTTTCTTT.

This chain uses TRBV7-2 with TRBJ1-5; D possibly corresponds to TRBD1 (5 bases). V was shortened by 5 bases and J by 5 bases, with 7 bases between the two germline ends. This CDR3 region has 12 residues. CDR1 and CDR2 (germline): SGHTA, FQGNSA. This CDR3 reads CASSKGDQPQHF. CDR3 coding DNA: TGTGCCAGCAGCAAAGGGGATCAGCCCCAGCATTTT.

This clone was detected a few times. The chain recombines TRBV9 with TRBJ1-2; D is perhaps TRBD1 (6 bases). The germline V and J ends were trimmed by 4 bases and 2 bases, with 12 bases remaining between them. Germline V gene sequence: CDR1 SGDLS, CDR2 YYNGEE. This CDR3 has 14 residues. The CDR3 here is CASSPRGGNYGYTF. CDR3 coding DNA: TGTGCCAGCAGCCCTCGAGGGGGAAACTATGGCTACACCTTC.

This clone was picked up a small number of times. V gene TRBV27 combines with J gene TRBJ2-7; TRBD2 matches 8 bases. Germline lookup yields CDR1 MNHEY and CDR2 SMNVEV (reference sequence). The J segment lost 3 bases and the V segment lost 7 bases, leaving 8 bases of the junction unmatched. The CDR3 consists of 14 residues. The CDR3 is CASTPRGGGYEQYF. CDR3 nucleotides: TGTGCCAGCACTCCACGGGGGGGCGGCTACGAGCAGTACTTC.

This rearrangement joins TRBV28 to TRBJ2-7, with D perhaps TRBD1 (6 bases). The CDR3 sequence is 12 residues long. V gave up 6 bases and J gave up 3 bases, with 9 bases separating them. The germline V gene encodes CDR1 MDHEN and CDR2 SYDVKM. The CDR3 sequence: CASRARGYEQYF. The CDR3, as DNA: TGTGCCAGCAGGGCCAGGGGCTACGAGCAGTACTTC.

The V gene is TRBV5-8, the J gene TRBJ1-2; 10 bases are shared with TRBD1. After removal of 0 bases from V and 1 base from J, the junction contained 0 bases not matched to a gene. The CDR3 covers 15 residues. Germline CDR1 and CDR2: SGHTS and YDEGEE. The CDR3 reads CASSLGDRGNYGYTF. In DNA, the CDR3 is TGTGCCAGCAGCTTGGGGGACAGGGGTAACTATGGCTACACCTTC.

This clone was recorded once. This chain uses TRBV19 with TRBJ1-1; D remains ambiguous. The V end lost 7 bases, the J end lost 4 bases, and 7 bases lay between the germline ends. Per the germline V gene, CDR1 is LNHDA and CDR2 is SQIVND (reference sequence). The CDR3 is 11 residues long. Here the CDR3 DNA reads TGTGCCAGTACGAGAGGCACTGAAGCTTTCTTT. Translating it yields CASTRGTEAFF.

The rearrangement links TRBV5-1 to TRBJ1-1; D remains ambiguous. V was shortened by 6 bases and J by 1 base, with 7 bases between the two germline ends. The CDR3 is made up of 12 amino acids. Per the germline V gene, CDR1 is SGHRS and CDR2 is YFSETQ. The CDR3 sequence is CASTPGNTEAFF. CDR3 coding DNA: TGCGCCAGCACCCCCGGGAACACTGAAGCTTTCTTT. The full variable domain, in which reference TRBV5-1 and TRBJ1-1 provide the parts outside the CDR3, is KAGVTQTPRYLIKTRGQQVTLSCSPISGHRSVSWYQQTPGQGLQFLFEYFSETQRNKGNFPGRFSGRQFSNSRSEMNVSTLELGDSALYLCASTPGNTEAFFGQGTRLTVV.

The chain recombines TRBV4-3 with TRBJ2-7, with TRBD2 as a possible D gene (6 bases). Germline loops: CDR1 LGHNA, CDR2 YSLEER. The germline V and J ends were trimmed by 0 bases and 2 bases, with 11 bases remaining between them. This CDR3 comprises 15 residues. CDR3 coding DNA: TGCGCCAGCAGCCAAGACCCGGGACTGCCCTACGAGCAGTACTTC. Protein sequence: CASSQDPGLPYEQYF.

This clone was recorded only once. The rearrangement uses TRBV4-3 and TRBJ1-1, with 7 bases identical to TRBD1. J gave up 4 bases and V 5 bases, and 10 bases lay outside the gene matches. Germline V lookup: CDR1 LGHNA, CDR2 YSLEER. The CDR3 totals 15 residues. In DNA, the CDR3 is TGCGCCAGCAGCGAAGGGCCTTCAGGGGGCACTGAAGCTTTCTTT. It encodes CASSEGPSGGTEAFF.

This clone has a handful of counts. J is TRBJ1-5 and V is TRBV9, with D perhaps matching TRBD1 (5 bases). The germline V and J ends were trimmed by 5 bases and 2 bases, with 8 bases remaining between them. The CDR3 loop spans 13 amino acids. Per germline, CDR1 SGDLS and CDR2 YYNGEE. This CDR3 reads CASSRGGNQPQHF. The CDR3 coding sequence is TGTGCCAGCAGTCGGGGGGGCAATCAGCCCCAGCATTTT. Combining the CDR3 with reference TRBV9 and TRBJ1-5 gives the whole variable domain DSGVTQTPKHLITATGQRVTLRCSPRSGDLSVYWYQQSLDQGLQFLIQYYNGEERAKGNILERFSAQQFPDLHSELNLSSLELGDSALYFCASSRGGNQPQHFGDGTRLSIL.

The chain has TRBV5-4 and TRBJ1-2, with 7 bases lining up with TRBD1. Germline V gene data show CDR1 as SGHNT and CDR2 as YYREEE (reference sequence). V shed 4 bases and J 0 bases; nucleotides not matched to a gene: 3. CDR3 length: 14 amino acids. The CDR3 loop reads CASSKGTANYGYTF. The CDR3 bases are TGTGCCAGCAGCAAAGGGACAGCTAACTATGGCTACACCTTC. The full variable domain, in which reference TRBV5-4 and TRBJ1-2 provide the parts outside the CDR3, is ETGVTQSPTHLIKTRGQQVTLRCSSQSGHNTVSWYQQALGQGPQFIFQYYREEENGRGNFPPRFSGLQFPNYSSELNVNALELDDSALYLCASSKGTANYGYTFGSGTRLTVV.

The chain is built from TRBV28 and TRBJ1-5, with 7 bases that match TRBD1. The V segment lost 6 bases and the J segment 2 bases; nucleotides outside the gene matches: 10. CDR1 and CDR2 (germline): MDHEN, SYDVKM. The length of the CDR3 is 16 residues. CDR3 in DNA: TGTGCCAGCAGCCCCCGAACAGGACAGGGCAATCAGCCCCAGCATTTT. It encodes CASSPRTGQGNQPQHF.

The genes are TRBV5-1 and TRBJ2-3; tentatively, D is TRBD2 (6 bases). V dropped 0 bases and J dropped 0 bases, with 8 bases sitting between them. Germline V CDR1 and CDR2: SGHRS, YFSETQ. The CDR3 consists of 15 residues. CDR3 residues: CASSLGAGSTDTQYF. CDR3 bases: TGCGCCAGCAGCTTGGGGGCGGGAAGCACAGATACGCAGTATTTT.